These T cell receptor beta chains were read from a single sample in a study of CD8+ T cells in alopecia areata. TCRdb's table, derived via immunoSEQ multiplex PCR, lists solely in-frame clones and lacks some. Found here are about 200,000 clones, more than 55% of them singletons; the top ten hold about 5.3%. The sequencing input was CD8+ T cells sorted from blood. The receptor set was obtained from a human donor in good health. Both conserved end residues are part of each CDR3. D genes are given only for firm matches. Expanded clones get a size class; other rows say once, few or many, or leave the size out.

j_gene,v_gene,abundance,d_gene,CDR3nt,CDR3aa
TRBJ2-5,TRBV4-1,NA,NA,TGCGCCAGCAGCCAAGAGCCGGCGGAGGGGAGGGAGACCCAGTACTTC,CASSQEPAEGRETQYF
TRBJ1-1,TRBV10-3,NA,NA,TGTGCCATCAGTGCTGTCACGAACACTGAAGCTTTCTTT,CAISAVTNTEAFF
TRBJ2-5,TRBV7-9,once,NA,TGTGCCAGCAGCTCAGGGGGGCAGACCCAGTACTTC,CASSSGGQTQYF
TRBJ2-1,TRBV5-1,NA,NA,TGCGCCAGCAGCTTTGGCTCCTACAATGAGCAGTTCTTC,CASSFGSYNEQFF
TRBJ1-3,TRBV4-1,NA,NA,TGCGCCAGCAGCCAAGATCCTGCTGGGGCTCTCTCTGGAAACACCATATATTTT,CASSQDPAGALSGNTIYF
TRBJ2-5,TRBV6-1,NA,TRBD2,TGTGCCAGCAGTGGGCGCGGGGGTACGGTAGAGACCCAGTACTTC,CASSGRGGTVETQYF
TRBJ1-1,TRBV29-1,NA,TRBD1,TGCAGCGTCGCAGGGGGCCCCACTGAAGCTTTCTTT,CSVAGGPTEAFF
TRBJ2-3,TRBV29-1,NA,TRBD2,TGCAGCGTTGGGAGCGGGGGGTCCGATACGCAGTATTTT,CSVGSGGSDTQYF
TRBJ2-3,TRBV6-5,NA,TRBD2,TGTGCCAGCAGCCTACCGACTAGCGGGGGGGATACGCAGTATTTT,CASSLPTSGGDTQYF
TRBJ1-6,TRBV19,NA,NA,TGTGCCAGTAGTATAGGAGGGCTGATCCACTTT,CASSIGGLIHF
TRBJ2-2,TRBV25-1,NA,NA,TGTGCCAGCAGTGAATTGAACACCGGGGAGCTGTTTTTT,CASSELNTGELFF
TRBJ2-3,TRBV30,NA,TRBD2,TGTGCCTCCGGGACTAGCGGCTTCACAGATACGCAGTATTTT,CASGTSGFTDTQYF
TRBJ2-5,TRBV4-1,NA,NA,TGCGCCAGCAGCCAACCGTTCGAGGTCGGGGAGACCCAGTACTTC,CASSQPFEVGETQYF
TRBJ2-3,TRBV7-8,few,TRBD2,TGTGCCAGCAGCTCGGGACTAGGCGAGATTCCTAGCACAGATACGCAGTATTTT,CASSSGLGEIPSTDTQYF
TRBJ2-5,TRBV27,NA,NA,TGTGCCAGCAGTACCGGACCCCTCCGGGAGACCCAGTACTTC,CASSTGPLRETQYF
TRBJ1-2,TRBV7-2,NA,NA,TGTGCCAGCCAACCGGTGGCAGGGCGAAATGGCTACACCTTC,CASQPVAGRNGYTF
TRBJ2-7,TRBV4-1,few,TRBD1,TGCGCCAGCAGCGCACGGGACAGTCCCTCCTACGAGCAGTACTTC,CASSARDSPSYEQYF